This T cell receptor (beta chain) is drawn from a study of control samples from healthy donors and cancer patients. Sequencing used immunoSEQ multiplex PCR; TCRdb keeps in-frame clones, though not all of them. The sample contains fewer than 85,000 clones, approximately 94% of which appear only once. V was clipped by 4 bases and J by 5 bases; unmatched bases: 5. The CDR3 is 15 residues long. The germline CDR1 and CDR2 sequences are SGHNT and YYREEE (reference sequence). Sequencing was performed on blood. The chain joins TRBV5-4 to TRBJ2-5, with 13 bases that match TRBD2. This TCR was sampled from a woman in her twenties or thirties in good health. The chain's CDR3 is CASSEGLAGLETQYF. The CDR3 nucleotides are TGTGCCAGCAGCGAGGGACTAGCGGGGCTGGAGACCCAGTACTTC.